This T cell receptor (beta chain) emerged from a study of CD8+CD57+ T cells in acquired aplastic anemia. Study summary: Average DNA yield from sorted CD4+ and CD8+ cells was approximately 3.2 ug.

Genomic DNA acted as the template from which TCR beta VDJ combination and CDR3 sequence profiling were carried out. TCRdb re-analysed the reads in MiXCR, keeping a single row per CDR3 protein. The table includes some 190,000 distinct CDR3 sequences, 40% to 55% detected once. This clonotype was picked up many times. The junction had 8 bases not matched to a gene; V was cut back by 5 bases and J by 9 bases. CDR3 length equals 14 residues. Germline V CDR1 and CDR2: SNHLY, FYNNEI. Sequencing used sorted CD4+, CD8+, or CD8+CD57+ T cells (not recorded which) from PBMCs. The V and J genes are TRBV2 and TRBJ2-1, with 9 bases identical to TRBD1. The origin of this receptor is a human donor in good health. Here the CDR3 DNA reads TGTGCCAGCAGTTCTACGACAGGGGGTTTTGAGCAGTTCTTC. Translating it yields CASSSTTGGFEQFF.